This T cell receptor (beta chain) emerged from a study of cytomegalovirus exposure and HLA in healthy donors. Vbeta (60) and Jbeta (13) primers were used in the PCR. TCRdb keeps only in-frame clones here, not all; method: immunoSEQ multiplex PCR. Of about 76,000 clones listed, under 80% are singletons. Study observations and caveats: As a later analysis showed, several of the most significant clusters appeared to be linked to common viral pathogens.

This clone was counted a few times. Its antigen is unknown. The sample taken for sequencing was PBMCs. The source of this sequence is a man aged 55 to 69 in good health and CMV-seropositive.

The CDR3 nucleotides read TGTGCCAGCAGGGGGAAAGGGGCTGGGAATTCACCCCTCCACTTT. This encodes CASRGKGAGNSPLHF. V and J are TRBV27 and TRBJ1-6; a weak D match, TRBD1 (5 bases). V lost 6 bases to trimming and J lost 7 bases, with 16 bases between them. The CDR3 contains 15 residues. The germline V gene encodes CDR1 MNHEY and CDR2 SMNVEV (reference sequence).